This T cell receptor (beta chain) was identified in a study of cytomegalovirus exposure and HLA in healthy donors. Overall study results and limits: About 90% or about 30% of the time was how often most TCR beta V segments were productive, according to an earlier analysis. Indistinguishable V segments such as TRBV6-2 and TRBV6-3 were excluded. The study labeled 170 or so TCR beta chains cytomegalovirus-associated.

The PCR employed 60 Vbeta primers together with 13 Jbeta primers. Produced via immunoSEQ multiplex PCR; TCRdb's table is partial and in-frame only. Seen here are fewer than 150,000 clones, 60% to 80% observed once, and the top ten hold over 2%. As to this clone: Its antigen is still unknown.

Each donor was nominally healthy when sampled (though unrecorded immune exposures were likely). CDR3 length equals 15 residues. Germline lookup yields CDR1 SGHRS and CDR2 YFSETQ. The junction had 11 bases not matched to a gene; V was cut back by 6 bases and J by 4 bases. The sequencing sample was made of PBMCs. The J gene is TRBJ2-7, the V gene TRBV5-1; 9 bases are shared with TRBD2. The origin of this receptor is a man aged 25-40 years in good health and CMV-seronegative. CDR3 DNA: TGCGCCAGCAAGGCTAGCGGGACCCCAGGGTACGAGCAGTACTTC. It codes for CASKASGTPGYEQYF.